This T cell receptor beta chain was captured in a study of long-term antiretroviral therapy in people with HIV. The run of the v3.0 immunoSEQ assay was at survey level. Per-sample targets for sequencing were roughly 35,000-50,000 T-cell genomes. The data were produced by immunoSEQ multiplex PCR, yet TCRdb's version contains in-frame clones alone and is incomplete. The top ten hold roughly 15% of the sample, which has fewer than 15,000 clones, 65% to 85% seen once. Germline V gene sequence: CDR1 MNHEY, CDR2 SMNVEV (reference sequence). This CDR3 spans 15 amino acids. Trimming took 7 bases from V and 2 from J; bases not matched to a gene: 7.

The clonotype originates from a middle-aged man with HIV. The specimen was unsorted PBMCs, collected 3.4 years after starting antiretroviral therapy. The V gene is TRBV27, the J gene TRBJ2-2, with TRBD1 matching 7 bases. The CDR3 loop reads CASNVYRGNTGELFF. In nucleotides, the CDR3 is TGTGCCAGCAATGTATACAGGGGAAACACCGGGGAGCTGTTTTTT.